Included here is one T cell receptor beta chain sequence, with context. This entry belongs to a study of blood T cell repertoires in COVID-19. Across the whole study: The origin of the acute and convalescent COVID-19 samples was the United States, Italy and Spain. T cells, B-cell-depleted T cells, or PBMCs supplied cDNA or gDNA.

The germline V gene has CDR1 GTSNPN and CDR2 SVGIG (reference sequence). V lost 4 bases, J lost 8 bases, and 15 bases lay in between. The CDR3 covers 14 residues. Here immunoSEQ multiplex PCR was the method, and the copy in TCRdb shows in-frame clones only, minus some. Here the sample spans about 70,000 clones, roughly 84% being singletons. Sequencing was performed on peripheral blood. The source is a woman aged 18-30 years with acute or convalescent COVID-19. V and J are TRBV30 and TRBJ1-6; maybe TRBD1 (6 bases). The CDR3 DNA sequence: TGTGCCTGGATGCAGGGGCTAATCGATTCACCCCTCCACTTT. As protein: CAWMQGLIDSPLHF.